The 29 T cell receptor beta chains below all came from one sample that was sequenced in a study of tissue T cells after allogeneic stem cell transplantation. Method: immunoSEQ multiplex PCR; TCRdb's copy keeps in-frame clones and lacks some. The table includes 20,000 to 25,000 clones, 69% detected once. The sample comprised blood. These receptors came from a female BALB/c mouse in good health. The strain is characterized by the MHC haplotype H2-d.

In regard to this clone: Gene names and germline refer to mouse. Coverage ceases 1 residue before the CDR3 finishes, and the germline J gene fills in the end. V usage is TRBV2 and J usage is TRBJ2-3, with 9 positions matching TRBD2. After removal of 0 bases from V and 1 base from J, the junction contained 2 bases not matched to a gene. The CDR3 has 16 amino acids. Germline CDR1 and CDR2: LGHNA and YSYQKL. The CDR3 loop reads CASSQDGLGRAETLYF. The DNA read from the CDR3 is TGTGCCAGCAGCCAAGATGGACTGGGGCGTGCAGAAACGCTGTAT.

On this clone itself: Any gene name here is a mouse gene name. Incomplete CDR3 DNA: TGCACCTGCAGTTCCCGGACTGGGGGCTATGCTGAGCAGTTC. It yields the protein CTCSSRTGGYAEQF. The complete CDR3 reads CTCSSRTGGYAEQFF. The chain recombines TRBV1 with TRBJ2-1; 10 positions agree with TRBD2. The sequence runs out 1 residue before the end of the CDR3; the remainder is reconstructed from the germline J gene. The germline V gene has CDR1 NSQYPW and CDR2 LRSPGD (reference sequence). V was pared by 5 bases and J by 3 bases, with 4 bases of the junction left unmatched. This CDR3 comprises 15 residues.

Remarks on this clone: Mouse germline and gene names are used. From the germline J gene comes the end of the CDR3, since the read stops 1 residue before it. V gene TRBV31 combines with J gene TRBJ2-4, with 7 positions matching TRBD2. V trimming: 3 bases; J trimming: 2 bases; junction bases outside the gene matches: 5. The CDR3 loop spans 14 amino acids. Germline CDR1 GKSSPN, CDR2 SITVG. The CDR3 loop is CAWRTTGTQNTLYF. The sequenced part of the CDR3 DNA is TGTGCCTGGAGGACGACTGGGACTCAAAACACCTTGTAC.

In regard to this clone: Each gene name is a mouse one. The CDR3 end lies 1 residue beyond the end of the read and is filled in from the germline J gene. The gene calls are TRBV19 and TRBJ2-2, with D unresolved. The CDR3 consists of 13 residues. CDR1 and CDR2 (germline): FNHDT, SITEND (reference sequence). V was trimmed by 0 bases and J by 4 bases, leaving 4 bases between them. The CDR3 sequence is CASSIASTGQLYF. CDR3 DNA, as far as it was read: TGTGCCAGCAGTATAGCAAGCACCGGGCAGCTCTAC.

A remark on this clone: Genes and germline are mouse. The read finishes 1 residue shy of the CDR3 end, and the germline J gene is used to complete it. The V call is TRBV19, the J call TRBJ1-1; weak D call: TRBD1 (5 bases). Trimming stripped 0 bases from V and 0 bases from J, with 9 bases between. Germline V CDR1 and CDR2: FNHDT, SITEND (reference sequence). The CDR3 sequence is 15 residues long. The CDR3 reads CASSIAGTANTEVFF. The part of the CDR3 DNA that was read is TGTGCCAGCAGTATAGCTGGGACTGCAAACACAGAAGTCTTC.

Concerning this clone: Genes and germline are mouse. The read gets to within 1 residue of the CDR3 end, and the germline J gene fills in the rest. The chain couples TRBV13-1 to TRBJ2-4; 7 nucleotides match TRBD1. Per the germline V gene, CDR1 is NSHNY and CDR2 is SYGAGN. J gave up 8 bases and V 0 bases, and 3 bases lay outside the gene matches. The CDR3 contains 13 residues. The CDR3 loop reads CASSDGQGGTLYF. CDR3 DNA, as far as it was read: TGTGCCAGCAGTGATGGACAGGGCGGCACCTTGTAC.

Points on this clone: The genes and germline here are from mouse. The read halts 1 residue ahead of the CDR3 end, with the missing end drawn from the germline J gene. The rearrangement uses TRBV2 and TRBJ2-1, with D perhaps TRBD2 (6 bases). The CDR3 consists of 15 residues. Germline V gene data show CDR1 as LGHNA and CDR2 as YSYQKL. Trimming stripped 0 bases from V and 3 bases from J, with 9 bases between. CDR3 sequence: CASSQDLGRYAEQFF. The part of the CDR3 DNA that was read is TGTGCCAGCAGCCAAGATCTGGGGCGCTATGCTGAGCAGTTC.

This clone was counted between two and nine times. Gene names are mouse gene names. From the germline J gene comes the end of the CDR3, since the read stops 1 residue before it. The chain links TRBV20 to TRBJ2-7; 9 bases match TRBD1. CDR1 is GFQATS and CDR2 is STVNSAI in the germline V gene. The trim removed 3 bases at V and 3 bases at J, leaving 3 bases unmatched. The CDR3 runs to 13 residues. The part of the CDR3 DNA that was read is TGTGGTGCTAGCCCGGACAGGGGCTATGAACAGTAC. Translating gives CGASPDRGYEQY. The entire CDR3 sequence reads CGASPDRGYEQYF.

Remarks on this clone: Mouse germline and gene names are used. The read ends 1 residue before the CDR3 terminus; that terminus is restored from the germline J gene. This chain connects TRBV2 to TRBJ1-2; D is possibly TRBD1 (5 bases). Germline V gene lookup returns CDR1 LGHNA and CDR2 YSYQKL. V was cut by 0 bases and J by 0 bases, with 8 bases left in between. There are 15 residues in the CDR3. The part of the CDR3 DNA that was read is TGTGCCAGCAGCCAAGATTGGACAACAAACTCCGACTACACC. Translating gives CASSQDWTTNSDYT. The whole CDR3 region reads CASSQDWTTNSDYTF.

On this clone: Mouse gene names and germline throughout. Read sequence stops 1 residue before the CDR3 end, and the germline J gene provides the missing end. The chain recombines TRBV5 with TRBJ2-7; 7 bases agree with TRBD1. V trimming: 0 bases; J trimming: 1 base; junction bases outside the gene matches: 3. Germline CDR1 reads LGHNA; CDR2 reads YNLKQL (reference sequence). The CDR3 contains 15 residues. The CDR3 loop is CASSQEGDRSYEQYF. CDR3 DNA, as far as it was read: TGTGCCAGCAGCCAAGAGGGGGACAGATCCTATGAACAGTAC.

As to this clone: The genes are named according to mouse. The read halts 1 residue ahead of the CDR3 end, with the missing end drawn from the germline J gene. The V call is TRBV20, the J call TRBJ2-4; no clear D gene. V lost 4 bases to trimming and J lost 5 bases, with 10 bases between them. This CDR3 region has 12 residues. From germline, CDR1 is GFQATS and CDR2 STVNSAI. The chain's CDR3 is CGAKGPGNTLYF. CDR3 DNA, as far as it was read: TGTGGTGCTAAAGGGCCAGGAAACACCTTGTAC.

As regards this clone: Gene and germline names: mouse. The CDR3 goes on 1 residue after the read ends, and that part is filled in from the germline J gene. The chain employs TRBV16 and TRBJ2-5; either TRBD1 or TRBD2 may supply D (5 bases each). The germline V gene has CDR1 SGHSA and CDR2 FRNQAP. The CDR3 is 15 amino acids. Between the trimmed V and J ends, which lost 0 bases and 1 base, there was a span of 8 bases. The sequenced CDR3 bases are TGTGCAAGCAGCTTAGAAACGGGGGACCAAGACACCCAGTAC. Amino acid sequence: CASSLETGDQDTQY. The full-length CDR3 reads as CASSLETGDQDTQYF.

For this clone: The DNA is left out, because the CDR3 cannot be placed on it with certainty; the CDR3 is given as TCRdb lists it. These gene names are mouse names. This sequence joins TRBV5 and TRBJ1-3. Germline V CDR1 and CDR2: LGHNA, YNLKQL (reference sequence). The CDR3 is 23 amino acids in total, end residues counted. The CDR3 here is CASSQLSGNTLYFGEGSRDTLYF.

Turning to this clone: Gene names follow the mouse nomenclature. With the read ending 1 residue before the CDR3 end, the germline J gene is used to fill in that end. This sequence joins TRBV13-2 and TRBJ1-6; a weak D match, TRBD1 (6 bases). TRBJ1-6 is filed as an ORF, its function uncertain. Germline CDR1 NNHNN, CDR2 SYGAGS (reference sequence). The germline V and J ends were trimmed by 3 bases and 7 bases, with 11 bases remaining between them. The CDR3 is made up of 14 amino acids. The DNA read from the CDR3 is TGTGCCAGCGGTGGTGCCGGGACAAATTCGCCCCTCTAC. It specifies CASGGAGTNSPLY. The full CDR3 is CASGGAGTNSPLYF.

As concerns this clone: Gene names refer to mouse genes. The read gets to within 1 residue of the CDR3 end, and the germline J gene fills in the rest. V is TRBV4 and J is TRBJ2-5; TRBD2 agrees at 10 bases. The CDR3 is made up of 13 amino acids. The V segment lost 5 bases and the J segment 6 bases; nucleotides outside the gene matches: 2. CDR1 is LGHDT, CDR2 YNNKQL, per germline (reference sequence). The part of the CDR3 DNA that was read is TGTGCCAGCAGCCCGACTGGGGGGGACACCCAGTAC. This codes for CASSPTGGDTQY. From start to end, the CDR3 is CASSPTGGDTQYF.

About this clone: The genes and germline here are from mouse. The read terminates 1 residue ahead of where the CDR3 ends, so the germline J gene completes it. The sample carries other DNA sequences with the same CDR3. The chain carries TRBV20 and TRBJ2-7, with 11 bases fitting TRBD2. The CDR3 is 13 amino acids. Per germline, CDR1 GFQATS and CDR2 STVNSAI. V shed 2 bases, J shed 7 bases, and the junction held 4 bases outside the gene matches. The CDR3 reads CGARTGGAREQYF. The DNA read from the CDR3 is TGTGGTGCTAGGACTGGGGGGGCGCGCGAACAGTAC.

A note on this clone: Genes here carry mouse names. The DNA read from the CDR3 is TGTGGTGCTAGGGTTGAACAGTAC. The encoded protein is CGARVEQY. The entire CDR3 is CGARVEQYF. This chain connects TRBV20 to TRBJ2-7; D unclear. The CDR3 end is not reached by the read, which stops 1 residue before it; the germline J gene fills it in. There are 9 residues in the CDR3. Germline V gives CDR1 GFQATS, CDR2 STVNSAI. Trimming took off 1 base at V and 6 bases at J, with 1 base between the two ends.

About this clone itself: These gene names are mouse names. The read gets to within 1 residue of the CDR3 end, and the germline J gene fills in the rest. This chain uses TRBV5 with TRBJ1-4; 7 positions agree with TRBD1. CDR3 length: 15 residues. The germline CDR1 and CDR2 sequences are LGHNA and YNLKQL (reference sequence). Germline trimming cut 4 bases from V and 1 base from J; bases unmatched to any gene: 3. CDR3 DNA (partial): TGTGCCAGCAGCCTACAGGGGAGTTCCAACGAAAGATTATTT. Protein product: CASSLQGSSNERLF. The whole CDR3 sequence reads CASSLQGSSNERLFF.

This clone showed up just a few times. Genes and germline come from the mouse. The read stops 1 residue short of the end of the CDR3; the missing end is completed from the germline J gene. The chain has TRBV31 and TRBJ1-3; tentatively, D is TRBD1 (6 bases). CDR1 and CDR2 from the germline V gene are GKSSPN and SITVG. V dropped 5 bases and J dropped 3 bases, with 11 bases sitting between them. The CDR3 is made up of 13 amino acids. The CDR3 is CAWAGTNGNTLYF. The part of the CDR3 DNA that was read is TGTGCCTGGGCCGGGACAAATGGAAATACGCTCTAT. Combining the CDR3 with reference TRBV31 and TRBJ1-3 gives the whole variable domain AQTIHQWPVAEIKAVGSPLSLGCTIKGKSSPNLYWYWQATGGTLQQLFYSITVGQVESVVQLNLSASRPKDDQFILSTEKLLLSHSGFYLCAWAGTNGNTLYFGEGSRLIVV.

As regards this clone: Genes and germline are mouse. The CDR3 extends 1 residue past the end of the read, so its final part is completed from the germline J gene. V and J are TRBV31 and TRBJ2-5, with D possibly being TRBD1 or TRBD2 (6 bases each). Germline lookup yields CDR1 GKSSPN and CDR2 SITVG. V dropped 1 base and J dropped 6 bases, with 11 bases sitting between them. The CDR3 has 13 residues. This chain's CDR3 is CAWSPGARDTQYF. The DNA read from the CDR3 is TGTGCCTGGAGTCCGGGGGCGCGGGACACCCAGTAC.

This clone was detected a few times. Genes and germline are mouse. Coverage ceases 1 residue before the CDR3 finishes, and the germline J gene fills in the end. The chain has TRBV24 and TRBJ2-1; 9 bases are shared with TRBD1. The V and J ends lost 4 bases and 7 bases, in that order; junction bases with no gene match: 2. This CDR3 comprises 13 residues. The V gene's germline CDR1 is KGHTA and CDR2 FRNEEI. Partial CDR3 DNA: TGTGCCAGCAGTCACAGGGGGCGCGCTGAGCAGTTC. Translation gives CASSHRGRAEQF. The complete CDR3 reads CASSHRGRAEQFF.

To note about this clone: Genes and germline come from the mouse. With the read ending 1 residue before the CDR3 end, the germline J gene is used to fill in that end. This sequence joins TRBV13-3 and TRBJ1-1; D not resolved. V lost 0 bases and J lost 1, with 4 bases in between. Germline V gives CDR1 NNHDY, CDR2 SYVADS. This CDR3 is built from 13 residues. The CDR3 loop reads CASSDEGNTEVFF. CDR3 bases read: TGTGCCAGCAGTGATGAGGGAAACACAGAAGTCTTC.

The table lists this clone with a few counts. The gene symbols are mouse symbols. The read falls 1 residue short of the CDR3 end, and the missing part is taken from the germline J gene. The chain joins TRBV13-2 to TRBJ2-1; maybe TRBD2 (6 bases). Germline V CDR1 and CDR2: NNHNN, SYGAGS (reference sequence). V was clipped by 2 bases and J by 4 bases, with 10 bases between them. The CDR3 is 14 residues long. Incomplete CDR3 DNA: TGTGCCAGCGGTGAGGGGGGAAGGTATGCTGAGCAGTTC. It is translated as CASGEGGRYAEQF. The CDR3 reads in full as CASGEGGRYAEQFF.

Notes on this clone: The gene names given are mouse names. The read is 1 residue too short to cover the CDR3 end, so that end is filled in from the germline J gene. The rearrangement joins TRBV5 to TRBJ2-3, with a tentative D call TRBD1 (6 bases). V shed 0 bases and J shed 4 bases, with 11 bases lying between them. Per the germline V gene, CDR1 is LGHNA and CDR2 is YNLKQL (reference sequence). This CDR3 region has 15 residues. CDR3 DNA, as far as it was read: TGTGCCAGCAGCCAAGACCAGGGGTTCTCAGAAACGCTGTAT. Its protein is CASSQDQGFSETLY. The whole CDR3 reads CASSQDQGFSETLYF.

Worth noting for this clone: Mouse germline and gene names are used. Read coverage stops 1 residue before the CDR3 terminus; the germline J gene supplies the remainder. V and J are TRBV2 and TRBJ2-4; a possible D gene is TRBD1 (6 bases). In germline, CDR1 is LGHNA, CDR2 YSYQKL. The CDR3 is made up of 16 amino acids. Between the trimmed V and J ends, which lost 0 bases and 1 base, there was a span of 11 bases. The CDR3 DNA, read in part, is TGTGCCAGCAGCCAAGACAGGGGATGGGGTCAAAACACCTTGTAC. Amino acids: CASSQDRGWGQNTLY. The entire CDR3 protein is CASSQDRGWGQNTLYF. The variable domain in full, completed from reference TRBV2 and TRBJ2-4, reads DPKIIQKPKYLVAVTGSEKILICEQYLGHNAMYWYRQSAKKPLEFMFSYSYQKLMDNQTASSRFQPQSSKKNHLDLQITALKPDDSATYFCASSQDRGWGQNTLYFGAGTRLSVL.

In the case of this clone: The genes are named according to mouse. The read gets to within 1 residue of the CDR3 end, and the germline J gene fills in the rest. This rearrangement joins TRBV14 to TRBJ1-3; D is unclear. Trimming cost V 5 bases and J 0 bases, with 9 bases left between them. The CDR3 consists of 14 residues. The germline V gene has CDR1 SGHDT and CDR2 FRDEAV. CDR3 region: CASSNTNSGNTLYF. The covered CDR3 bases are TGTGCCAGCAGCAACACAAATTCTGGAAATACGCTCTAT. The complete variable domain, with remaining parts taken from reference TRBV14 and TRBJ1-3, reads EAGVTQSPRYAVLQEGQAVSFWCDPISGHDTLYWYQQPRDQGPQLLVYFRDEAVIDNSQLPSDRFSAVRPKGTNSTLKIQSAKQGDTATYLCASSNTNSGNTLYFGEGSRLIVV.

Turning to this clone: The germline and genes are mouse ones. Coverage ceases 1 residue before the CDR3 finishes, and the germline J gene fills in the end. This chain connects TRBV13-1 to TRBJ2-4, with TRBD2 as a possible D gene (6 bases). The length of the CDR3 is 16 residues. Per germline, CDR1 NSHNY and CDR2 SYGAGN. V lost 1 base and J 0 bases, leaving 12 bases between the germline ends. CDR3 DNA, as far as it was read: TGTGCCAGCAGTGATTCCTGGGGCGCTAGTCAAAACACCTTGTAC. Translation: CASSDSWGASQNTLY. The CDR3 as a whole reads CASSDSWGASQNTLYF.

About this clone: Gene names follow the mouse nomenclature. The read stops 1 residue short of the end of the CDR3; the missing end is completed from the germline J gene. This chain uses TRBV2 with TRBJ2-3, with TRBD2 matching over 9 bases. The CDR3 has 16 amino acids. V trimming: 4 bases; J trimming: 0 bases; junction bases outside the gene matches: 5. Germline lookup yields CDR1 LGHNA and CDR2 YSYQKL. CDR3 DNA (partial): TGTGCCAGCAGCCCACTGGGGGGCTCTAGTGCAGAAACGCTGTAT. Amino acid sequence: CASSPLGGSSAETLY. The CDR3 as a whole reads CASSPLGGSSAETLYF.

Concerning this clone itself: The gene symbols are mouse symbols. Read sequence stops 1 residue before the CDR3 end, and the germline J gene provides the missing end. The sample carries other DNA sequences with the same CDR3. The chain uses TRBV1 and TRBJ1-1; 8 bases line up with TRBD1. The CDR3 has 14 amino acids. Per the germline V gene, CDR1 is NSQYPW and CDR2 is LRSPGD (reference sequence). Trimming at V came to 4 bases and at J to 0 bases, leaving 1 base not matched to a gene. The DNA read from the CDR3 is TGCACCTGCAGTGTGGACAGGGCAAACACAGAAGTCTTC. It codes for CTCSVDRANTEVF. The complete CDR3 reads CTCSVDRANTEVFF.